Shown below are 6 T cell receptor beta chains from a single sample sequenced in a study of regulatory T cells in long-lasting Graves disease. Combining iRepertoire HTBI primers with Arm-PCR of CDR3 regions, the authors built TCR beta libraries. TCRdb called the multiplex PCR reads again in MiXCR, with one record for every CDR3 protein. The data show 350,000 to 450,000 distinct CDR3 sequences, 20% to 25% seen once. Time point of the sample: persistent/refractory GD, antithyroid drugs over 5 years with positive TRAb. RNA extracted from PBMCs served as the sequencing template. The starting material was peripheral blood mononuclear cells (PBMCs), obtained when the disease was refractory, from a patient treated with antithyroid drugs. Receptors originate from a female donor with Graves disease.

This clonotype was observed at least ten times. The chain uses TRBV6-1 and TRBJ2-2; perhaps TRBD2 as D (5 bases). V lost 6 bases, J lost 6 bases, and 26 bases lay in between. The CDR3 length is 18 residues. Germline CDR1 and CDR2: MNHNS and SASEGT. CDR3 sequence reads: CASSRDNRGLVRAGELFF. In DNA, the CDR3 is TGTGCCAGCAGCCGCGACAACCGAGGGCTAGTTCGCGCCGGGGAGCTGTTTTTT.

This clonotype has ten or more counts. The chain combines TRBV7-9 with TRBJ2-7, with 14 bases lining up with TRBD2. The length of the CDR3 is 20 residues. After removal of 4 bases from V and 3 bases from J, the junction contained 17 bases not matched to a gene. Germline CDR1 SEHNR, CDR2 FQNEAQ (reference sequence). The CDR3 sequence is CASSSPGRTSGRLHRYEQYF. The CDR3 DNA reads as TGTGCCAGCAGCTCCCCTGGCCGGACTAGCGGGAGGCTCCATCGCTACGAGCAGTACTTC.

This clonotype was seen at least ten times. The genes are TRBV5-6 and TRBJ2-7; possibly TRBD1 or TRBD2 for D (5 bases each). Germline V gene lookup returns CDR1 SGHDT and CDR2 YYEEEE. Between the trimmed V and J ends, which lost 2 bases and 6 bases, there was a span of 9 bases. CDR3 length: 12 amino acids. The DNA of the CDR3 is TGTGCCAGCAGCTTATATGGGGGCGAGCAGTACTTC. Amino acids: CASSLYGGEQYF.

As regards this clonotype: Just one base apart from a much larger clone, this may be a read error. The V call is TRBV12-3 or TRBV12-4, the J call TRBJ1-5; D call uncertain. This CDR3 spans 12 amino acids. Written as DNA, the CDR3 is TGTGCCAGCAGTTCCCCGCCTCAGCCCCATCATTTT. The encoded protein is CASSSPPQPHHF.

This chain joins TRBV2 and TRBJ2-2, with 8 bases aligning to TRBD2. The length of the CDR3 is 13 residues. Per germline, CDR1 SNHLY and CDR2 FYNNEI. V was pared by 4 bases and J by 7 bases, with 2 bases of the junction left unmatched. CDR3 sequence reads: CASSVAGNGELFF. CDR3 nucleotide sequence: TGTGCCAGCAGTGTAGCGGGAAACGGGGAGCTGTTTTTT.

This sequence joins TRBV4-1 and TRBJ2-4; TRBD1 agrees at 9 bases. Germline V gives CDR1 MGHRA, CDR2 YSYEKL. This CDR3 has 17 amino acids. V was pared by 5 bases and J by 7 bases, with 15 bases of the junction left unmatched. As DNA, the CDR3 is TGCGCCAGCAGCTTCTCCGCCGGGACAGGGTCTTTGAACATTCAGTACTTC. This sequence encodes CASSFSAGTGSLNIQYF.